Listed here are 9 T cell receptor beta chains from one sample, sequenced in a study of regulatory T cells in long-lasting Graves disease (dated by TCRdb to the early 2020s). Libraries were built with multiplex PCR. The reads were generated on an Illumina HiSeq 4000. iRepertoire HTBI primers and Arm-PCR amplification of CDR3 regions were used to construct TCR beta libraries. The public sequencing data were trimmed at Q25 with fastp and processed into clonotypes with MiXCR by TCRdb, which kept only in-frame beta chains. Each CDR3 protein gets just one entry, which takes the most common genes and DNA from the rows behind it. The sample includes about 430,000 distinct CDR3 sequences, with approximately 15% observed a single time. Around 7.6% of the sample goes to the ten largest clones. The time point label here, explained by the study, means: newly diagnosed GD, antithyroid drugs for less than 3 months. RNA was extracted from PBMCs in TRIzol for both TCR sequencing and RNA sequencing.

A further study also used this sample, focusing on T cells in Graves' hyperthyroidism and ophthalmopathy.

The material was peripheral blood mononuclear cells (PBMCs), obtained at new diagnosis, from a patient treated with antithyroid drugs. These receptor sequences come from a woman aged 40 to 50 with Graves disease. Donor details come from another sample of the same person, matched by shared clones.

This clonotype has a count of ten or more. V gene TRBV19 combines with J gene TRBJ2-7; D is perhaps TRBD1 or TRBD2 (5 bases each). Germline loops: CDR1 LNHDA, CDR2 SQIVND (reference sequence). The CDR3 consists of 15 residues. V gave up 3 bases and J gave up 3 bases, with 15 bases separating them. In nucleotides, the CDR3 is TGTGCCAGTAGTATTTCCGGGACCCAGGGCTACGAGCAGTACTTC. It is translated as CASSISGTQGYEQYF.

This clonotype occurred many times. The chain carries TRBV7-2 and TRBJ1-6; D is ambiguous. Between the trimmed V and J ends, which lost 2 bases and 9 bases, there was a span of 5 bases. The CDR3 contains 12 residues. Per germline, CDR1 SGHTA and CDR2 FQGNSA. The CDR3 DNA reads as TGTGCCAGCAGCTTACTGGGTTCACCCCTCCACTTT. It encodes CASSLLGSPLHF. Variable domain in full (rest from reference TRBV7-2 and TRBJ1-6): GAGVSQSPSNKVTEKGKDVELRCDPISGHTALYWYRQSLGQGLEFLIYFQGNSAPDKSGLPSDRFSAERTGGSVSTLTIQRTQQEDSAVYLCASSLLGSPLHFGNGTRLTVT.

This clonotype was seen at least ten times. This chain uses TRBV20-1 with TRBJ2-1; D perhaps matches TRBD1 (6 bases). CDR3 length: 15 residues. Germline V gives CDR1 DFQATT, CDR2 SNEGSKA (reference sequence). With 5 bases removed from V and 3 bases from J, the gap between germline ends came to 17 bases. CDR3: CSADPIGGDYNEQFF. CDR3 DNA: TGCAGTGCTGACCCTATTGGGGGCGACTACAATGAGCAGTTCTTC.

The chain couples TRBV7-6 to TRBJ1-4; D call uncertain. V shed 0 bases and J shed 6 bases, with 14 bases lying between them. Looked up from germline, CDR1 is SGHVS and CDR2 is FNYEAQ. This CDR3 has 16 residues. DNA of the CDR3: TGTGCCAGCAGCTTAGCGGAGGTCGGGCGTTATGAAAAACTGTTTTTT. Translation gives CASSLAEVGRYEKLFF. The full variable domain, with the rest looked up from reference TRBV7-6 and TRBJ1-4, is GAGVSQSPRYKVTKRGQDVALRCDPISGHVSLYWYRQALGQGPEFLTYFNYEAQQDKSGLPNDRFSAERPEGSISTLTIQRTEQRDSAMYRCASSLAEVGRYEKLFFGSGTQLSVL.

As concerns this clonotype: Given a much more abundant clone one base away, this may be a read error. The chain joins TRBV13 to TRBJ2-7, with D perhaps matching TRBD2 (5 bases). The germline CDR1 and CDR2 sequences are PRHDT and FYEKMQ (reference sequence). The CDR3 runs 14 residues. Trimming pared 3 bases from V and 6 bases from J, leaving 15 bases between. CDR3 coding DNA: TGTGCCAGCAGCTTCCCTAGCAAGGGCTGCGAGCAGTACTTC. This sequence encodes CASSFPSKGCEQYF.

This clonotype was found a few times. V usage is TRBV6-2 or TRBV6-3 and J usage is TRBJ2-7, with 8 bases that match TRBD1. Germline loops: CDR1 MNHEY, CDR2 SVGEGT. The V segment lost 8 bases and the J segment 6 bases; nucleotides outside the gene matches: 18. This CDR3 has 16 residues. The CDR3 spells CASGRPDRGFLGEQYF. CDR3 nucleotide sequence: TGTGCCAGCGGTCGCCCTGACAGGGGCTTTTTGGGCGAGCAGTACTTC.

As concerns this clonotype: This could be a read error, since a much larger clone is one nucleotide away. The chain carries TRBV18 and TRBJ2-1; 10 bases line up with TRBD2. Germline V CDR1 and CDR2: KGHSH, LQKENI. The CDR3 is 18 residues long. CDR3 nucleotides: TGTGCCAGCTCACCACCGTTCGGACTAGCGGAACTCTTGAATGACCAGTTCTTC. Translating gives CASSPPFGLAELLNDQFF.

This clonotype was observed many times. CDR3 in amino acids: CASSPRGNTIYF. CDR3 DNA sequence: TGTGCCAGCTCACCGCGGGGAAACACCATATATTTT. J is TRBJ1-3 and V is TRBV18; no definite D call. V shed 3 bases and J shed 4 bases, with 4 bases lying between them. This CDR3 is 12 amino acids long. Germline values: CDR1 KGHSH, CDR2 LQKENI.

This clonotype has at least ten counts. This chain uses TRBV12-3 or TRBV12-4 with TRBJ1-1, with TRBD1 matching over 9 bases. The CDR3 runs to 16 residues. V lost 5 bases, J lost 0 bases, and 7 bases stayed unmatched. This chain's CDR3 is CASSTSDRGLNTEAFF. Here the CDR3 DNA reads TGTGCCAGCAGTACCTCTGACAGGGGGTTGAACACTGAAGCTTTCTTT.